What follows are 26 T cell receptor beta chains derived from one specimen sequenced in a study of shared clonotypes between healthy human individuals. Repertoires were generated with immunoSEQ multiplex PCR, while TCRdb's copy carries only in-frame clones and drops some. The sample consists of some 1 million clones, 65% to 75% of them appearing once. Sequencing was performed on memory CD4+ T cells sorted from blood. Noted subset: CD45RA-negative fraction. These receptors were collected from a man younger than 35 in good health.

The chain uses TRBV18 and TRBJ1-2; possible D gene TRBD1, 5 bases. There are 13 residues in the CDR3. V lost 3 bases and J lost 4, with 9 bases in between. In germline, CDR1 is KGHSH, CDR2 LQKENI. The CDR3 DNA reads TGTGCCAGCTCACCTGGGGGGTCCTATGGCTACACCTTC. Translating gives CASSPGGSYGYTF.

This rearrangement joins TRBV4-2 to TRBJ2-5; 9 positions match TRBD2. Germline lookup yields CDR1 LGHNA and CDR2 YNFKEQ. This CDR3 is 16 amino acids long. V dropped 1 base and J dropped 10; count of bases not matched to a gene: 13. In DNA form, the CDR3 reads TGTGCCAGCAGCCAAGCGGAAGGAAGCGGGGGGCGCTACCAGTACTTC. Translating gives CASSQAEGSGGRYQYF.

This chain joins TRBV2 and TRBJ2-3, with 8 bases identical to TRBD2. V lost 6 bases and J lost 1; bases outside the gene matches: 6. Per germline, CDR1 SNHLY and CDR2 FYNNEI. The CDR3 contains 15 residues. CDR3 bases: TGTGCCAGCAGCCTGTCGCGGGGGGGCACAGATACGCAGTATTTT. It encodes CASSLSRGGTDTQYF.

This CDR3 reads CASSSGGTGVTTGELFF. CDR3 sequence (DNA): TGCGCCAGCAGTTCCGGCGGGACAGGGGTTACCACCGGGGAGCTGTTTTTT. The genes are TRBV5-1 and TRBJ2-2, with 10 bases that match TRBD1. CDR1 is SGHRS and CDR2 is YFSETQ in the germline V gene. After removal of 5 bases from V and 4 bases from J, the junction contained 11 bases not matched to a gene. This CDR3 is 17 amino acids long.

The chain couples TRBV19 to TRBJ2-2; 7 bases agree with TRBD1. The CDR3 length is 14 residues. The J segment lost 4 bases and the V segment lost 11 bases, leaving 10 bases of the junction unmatched. Per the germline V gene, CDR1 is LNHDA and CDR2 is SQIVND (reference sequence). The CDR3 nucleotides read TGTGCCGCAGCCGGGACAGCGAGCACCGGGGAGCTGTTTTTT. Translated, it gives CAAAGTASTGELFF.

The chain employs TRBV28 and TRBJ2-7; D not certain. The CDR3 extends over 11 amino acids. The germline CDR1 and CDR2 sequences are MDHEN and SYDVKM. Trimming took 6 bases from V and 6 from J, leaving 9 bases between them. The CDR3 DNA reads as TGTGCCAGCAGGGGAAGCTCCGAGCAGTACTTC. Translated: CASRGSSEQYF.

This clone is a singleton in its sample. The chain couples TRBV7-9 to TRBJ2-1; D might be TRBD2 (7 bases). Deletions cut 5 bases from V and 4 bases from J, with 24 bases between. Germline V gene sequence: CDR1 SEHNR, CDR2 FQNEAQ (reference sequence). This CDR3 is 18 amino acids long. CDR3 in amino acids: CASSLGGFGGATYNEQFF. In DNA, the CDR3 is TGTGCCAGCAGCCTGGGAGGGTTCGGGGGCGCAACATACAATGAGCAGTTCTTC.

Points on this clone: This likely reflects a read error, since a far larger clone is one base away. This rearrangement joins TRBV21-1 to TRBJ2-7. TRBV21-1 is a pseudogene segment. CDR3 length equals 17 residues. The CDR3 nucleotides read TGTGCCAGCAGCCGCTCTTTCTCGGGACCAGCTTCCTACGAGCAGTACTTC. This gives the protein CASSRSFSGPASYEQYF.

V gene TRBV28 combines with J gene TRBJ1-2; possibly TRBD1 for D (6 bases). Germline lookup yields CDR1 MDHEN and CDR2 SYDVKM. The V end lost 3 bases, the J end lost 4 bases, and 12 bases lay between the germline ends. The CDR3 runs to 14 residues. CDR3 bases: TGTGCCAGCAGTTTTGGGGGGGCGGGCTATGGCTACACCTTC. Protein: CASSFGGAGYGYTF.

This clone was recorded at least ten times. J is TRBJ2-1 and V is TRBV7-9; the match to TRBD1 covers 7 bases. Per the germline V gene, CDR1 is SEHNR and CDR2 is FQNEAQ (reference sequence). The CDR3 is made up of 15 amino acids. V dropped 5 bases and J dropped 3; count of bases not matched to a gene: 7. The CDR3 region has the DNA TGTGCCAGCAGCAGACAGGGCGGAGTCTACAATGAGCAGTTCTTC. Residues: CASSRQGGVYNEQFF.

A note on this clone: An end of the junction differs from the germline gene, which may be a read error. This sequence joins TRBV28 and TRBJ2-5, with D perhaps matching TRBD1 (7 bases). CDR3 size: 11 residues. CDR1 is MDHEN, CDR2 SYDVKM, per germline. CDR3 sequence: CASSSPGDRHF. DNA for the CDR3: TGTGCCAGCAGTTCCCCGGGGGACAGACACTTC.

This clone showed up just a few times. CDR3 protein: CASSRGLNTEAFF. The CDR3 coding sequence is TGTGCCAGCAGTCGAGGGTTGAACACTGAAGCTTTCTTT. The chain has TRBV28 and TRBJ1-1; D ambiguous. The CDR3 consists of 13 residues. The germline V gene has CDR1 MDHEN and CDR2 SYDVKM. Trimming cost V 5 bases and J 0 bases, with 7 bases left between them. Combining the CDR3 with reference TRBV28 and TRBJ1-1 gives the whole variable domain DVKVTQSSRYLVKRTGEKVFLECVQDMDHENMFWYRQDPGLGLRLIYFSYDVKMKEKGDIPEGYSVSREKKERFSLILESASTNQTSMYLCASSRGLNTEAFFGQGTRLTVV.

V and J are TRBV28 and TRBJ1-6; D ambiguous. V gave up 6 bases and J gave up 7 bases, with 13 bases separating them. The germline V gene encodes CDR1 MDHEN and CDR2 SYDVKM. The CDR3 consists of 14 residues. The chain's CDR3 is CASRSPGANSPLHF. CDR3 nucleotide sequence: TGTGCCAGCAGGTCCCCGGGAGCCAATTCACCCCTCCACTTT.

This clone was seen a few times. V usage is TRBV7-2 and J usage is TRBJ2-7; D perhaps matches TRBD2 (5 bases). Trimming removed 6 bases from V and 7 bases from J, with 13 bases in between. This CDR3 has 12 amino acids. Germline CDR1 SGHTA, CDR2 FQGNSA. The CDR3 DNA reads as TGTGCCAGCAGTTCTCCTCAGCGGGAGCAGTACTTC. Its protein product is CASSSPQREQYF.

Worth noting for this clone: The same CDR3 is also encoded by other DNA sequences in this sample. The chain couples TRBV5-1 to TRBJ1-2; D gene ambiguous. The germline V gene has CDR1 SGHRS and CDR2 YFSETQ. The V end lost 0 bases, the J end lost 4 bases, and 4 bases lay between the germline ends. This CDR3 comprises 12 residues. The CDR3 loop reads CASSLDVYGYTF. The CDR3 DNA is TGCGCCAGCAGCTTGGACGTCTATGGCTACACCTTC.

The J gene is TRBJ1-5, the V gene TRBV6-5; weak D call: TRBD1 (5 bases). The CDR3 has 15 residues. The germline gives CDR1 MNHEY, CDR2 SVGAGI. V was cut by 6 bases and J by 6 bases, with 18 bases left in between. CDR3 residues: CASSPNPRGLQPQHF. Here the CDR3 DNA reads TGTGCCAGCAGCCCTAACCCCCGGGGCCTTCAGCCCCAGCATTTT.

This clone was detected once. The V call is TRBV7-2, the J call TRBJ1-2, with 7 bases aligning to TRBD1. Germline V gives CDR1 SGHTA, CDR2 FQGNSA. With 1 base clipped from V and 7 bases from J, the junction kept 9 bases outside the gene matches. This CDR3 is built from 15 residues. CDR3 sequence reads: CASSLDGQVRVGYTF. The CDR3 nucleotides read TGTGCCAGCAGCTTAGACGGACAGGTCCGGGTTGGCTACACCTTC.

The V call is TRBV5-6, the J call TRBJ1-6; TRBD1 is a possible D gene (6 bases). The germline V and J ends were trimmed by 6 bases and 5 bases, with 15 bases remaining between them. The CDR3 totals 15 residues. Germline loops: CDR1 SGHDT, CDR2 YYEEEE. The CDR3 reads CASNVGGLNNSPLHF. For the CDR3, the DNA is TGTGCCAGCAACGTTGGGGGCCTTAATAATTCACCCCTCCACTTT. The full variable domain, rest sourced from reference TRBV5-6 and TRBJ1-6, is DAGVTQSPTHLIKTRGQQVTLRCSPKSGHDTVSWYQQALGQGPQFIFQYYEEEERQRGNFPDRFSGHQFPNYSSELNVNALLLGDSALYLCASNVGGLNNSPLHFGNGTRLTVT.

A remark on this clone: At one of its ends the junction is not consistent with the germline gene, which may arise from a read error. This chain links TRBV6-6 with TRBJ1-1, with no clear D. CDR1 is MNHNY and CDR2 is SVGAGI in the germline V gene (reference sequence). This CDR3 contains 14 residues. The CDR3 reads CAISESNRRDEAFF. The CDR3 nucleotides are TGTGCCATCAGTGAGTCGAACCGGAGGGATGAAGCTTTCTTT.

This clone was recorded once. The chain links TRBV9 to TRBJ2-3, with 8 bases that match TRBD1. The CDR3 covers 16 residues. The V gene end was trimmed by 0 bases and the J gene end by 5 bases; junction bases not matched to a gene: 8. CDR1 and CDR2 (germline): SGDLS, YYNGEE. DNA for the CDR3: TGTGCCAGCAGCGTAGGCGGTGGACAGGGAGGAGATACGCAGTATTTT. The encoded protein is CASSVGGGQGGDTQYF.

The chain's CDR3 is CASSLRGRGVYEQYF. As DNA, the CDR3 is TGTGCCAGCAGCTTAAGAGGGAGGGGGGTCTACGAGCAGTACTTC. This chain links TRBV7-8 with TRBJ2-7; TRBD2 is a possible D gene (7 bases). Germline CDR1 and CDR2: SGHVS and FQNEAQ. The germline V and J ends were trimmed by 2 bases and 3 bases, with 14 bases remaining between them. The CDR3 covers 15 residues.

The rearrangement links TRBV2 to TRBJ1-2, with TRBD1 matching over 8 bases. Trimming took 6 bases from V and 8 from J; bases not matched to a gene: 5. Germline CDR1 reads SNHLY; CDR2 reads FYNNEI. The CDR3 covers 12 residues. CDR3 residues: CASSSRGQGYTF. CDR3 DNA: TGTGCCAGCAGCTCCAGGGGGCAAGGCTACACCTTC.

This chain links TRBV6-1 with TRBJ1-6, with TRBD1 identical over 8 bases. Trimming cost V 6 bases and J 13 bases; bases outside gene matches: 11. From germline, CDR1 is MNHNS and CDR2 SASEGT. The CDR3 consists of 14 residues. The CDR3 DNA sequence: TGTGCCAGCAGAGGACAGGGCCCAGGGGGCCCCCTCCACTTT. This encodes CASRGQGPGGPLHF.

This sequence joins TRBV11-2 and TRBJ2-7; 7 bases line up with TRBD2. Germline assignment: CDR1 SGHAT and CDR2 FQNNGV. The CDR3 loop spans 15 amino acids. V lost 2 bases and J lost 6; bases outside the gene matches: 10. The CDR3 DNA is TGTGCCAGCAGCTTATCGGCGGGAGTAAATGGCGAGCAGTACTTC. It translates to CASSLSAGVNGEQYF.

This clone occurred a few times. The V call is TRBV4-2, the J call TRBJ2-1; possible D gene TRBD2, 6 bases. Germline V gene lookup returns CDR1 LGHNA and CDR2 YNFKEQ. The CDR3 sequence is 18 residues long. Trimming shortened V by 0 bases and J by 4 bases, and 19 bases separated the two germline ends. The CDR3 DNA reads as TGTGCCAGCAGCCAAGAGGGGTCGAGGCCCGGGGGATACAATGAGCAGTTCTTC. It yields the protein CASSQEGSRPGGYNEQFF.

This clone occurred a few times. The same CDR3 is also encoded by other DNA sequences in this sample. This chain joins TRBV5-4 and TRBJ2-3; D is unresolved. The CDR3 sequence is 14 residues long. Germline V CDR1 and CDR2: SGHNT, YYREEE (reference sequence). V lost 0 bases and J 1 base, leaving 6 bases between the germline ends. CDR3 in DNA: TGTGCCAGCAGCTTGGCGTCGCGCACAGATACGCAGTATTTT. Amino acid sequence: CASSLASRTDTQYF.